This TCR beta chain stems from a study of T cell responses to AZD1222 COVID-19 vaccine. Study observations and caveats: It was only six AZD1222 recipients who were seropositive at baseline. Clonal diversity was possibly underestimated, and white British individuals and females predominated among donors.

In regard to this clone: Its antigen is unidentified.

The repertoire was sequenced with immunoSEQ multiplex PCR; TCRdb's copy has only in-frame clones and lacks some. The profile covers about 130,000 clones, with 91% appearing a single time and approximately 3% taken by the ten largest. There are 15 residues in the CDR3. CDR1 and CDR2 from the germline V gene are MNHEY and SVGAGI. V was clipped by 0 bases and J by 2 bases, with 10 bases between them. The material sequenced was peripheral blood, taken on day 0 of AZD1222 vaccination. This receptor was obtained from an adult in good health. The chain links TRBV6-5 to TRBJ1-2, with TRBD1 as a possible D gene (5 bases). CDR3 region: CASSYSKAGNYGYTF. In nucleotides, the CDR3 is TGTGCCAGCAGTTACTCGAAGGCAGGGAACTATGGCTACACCTTC.